The following is a T cell receptor (beta chain) sequence with its context. The antigen is not known. Recipients received nonmyeloablative bone marrow transplants from related graft donors, with transient mixed chimerism. The germline gives CDR1 SGHAT, CDR2 FQNNGV. V shed 0 bases, J shed 0 bases, and the junction held 3 bases outside the gene matches. This CDR3 contains 16 residues. Repertoires were generated with immunoSEQ multiplex PCR, while TCRdb's copy carries only in-frame clones and drops some. The sample has around 61,000 clones; about 89% are singletons. These data come from a study of Tregs in tolerant kidney transplant recipients. Findings of the study overall: Validation in larger populations is needed because few patients were studied. Tregs expanded with activated donor B cells seemed most donor-specific. No direct test of biological reproducibility was done here.

The clonotype originates from a human patient who received a combined kidney and bone marrow transplant. Some T cells may arise from the graft donor. The chain combines TRBV11-2 with TRBJ1-2; TRBD1 matches at 8 bases. Sequencing was performed on CD4+ T cells from blood (PBMCs), taken 6 months after the transplant. The CDR3 coding sequence is TGTGCCAGCAGCTTAGACCTGACAGGGGCTAACTATGGCTACACCTTC. It translates to CASSLDLTGANYGYTF.